A single TCR beta chain is shown here with its context. No antigen is known for it. Sequencing used cDNA as its template, made by extracting RNA and reverse transcribing it. Sequencing used immunoSEQ multiplex PCR; TCRdb keeps in-frame clones, though not all of them. The table shows about 190,000 clones, with 64% occurring only once. Treatment of the sample: oral pan-JAK inhibitor, 5-10 mg twice daily. This entry belongs to a study of CD8+ T cells in alopecia areata. The study's findings and limits: Relative to mice, TCR sharing across patients was less clear, a difference possibly HLA-related.

The CDR3 is made up of 11 amino acids. Germline V gives CDR1 DFQATT, CDR2 SNEGSKA (reference sequence). V was pared by 1 base and J by 10 bases, with 10 bases between. This chain joins TRBV20-1 and TRBJ1-1; D is undetermined. This clonotype was sampled from a human donor with alopecia areata. Sequenced material: CD4+ T cells sorted from blood, taken at week 49, from a patient treated with tofacitinib. As DNA, the CDR3 is TGCAGTGCTAGAGGCGAGACGGGAGCTTTCTTT. This gives the protein CSARGETGAFF.